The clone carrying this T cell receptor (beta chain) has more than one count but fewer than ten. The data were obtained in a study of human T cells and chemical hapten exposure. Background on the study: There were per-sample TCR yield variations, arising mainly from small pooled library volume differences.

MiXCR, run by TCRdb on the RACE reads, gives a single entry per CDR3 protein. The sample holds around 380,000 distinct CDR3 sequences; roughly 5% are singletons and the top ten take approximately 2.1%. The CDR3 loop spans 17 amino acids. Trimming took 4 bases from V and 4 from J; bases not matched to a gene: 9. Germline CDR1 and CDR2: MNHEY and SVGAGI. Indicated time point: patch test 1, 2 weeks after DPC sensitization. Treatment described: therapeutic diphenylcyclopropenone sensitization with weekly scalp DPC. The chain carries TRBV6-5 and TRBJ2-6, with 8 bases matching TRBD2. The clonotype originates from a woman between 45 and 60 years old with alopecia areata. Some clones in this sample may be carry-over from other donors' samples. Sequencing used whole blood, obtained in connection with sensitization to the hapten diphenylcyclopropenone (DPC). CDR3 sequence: CASSFSGRARGANVLTF. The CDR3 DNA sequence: TGTGCCAGCAGTTTCAGCGGGAGAGCTCGCGGGGCCAACGTCCTGACTTTC.